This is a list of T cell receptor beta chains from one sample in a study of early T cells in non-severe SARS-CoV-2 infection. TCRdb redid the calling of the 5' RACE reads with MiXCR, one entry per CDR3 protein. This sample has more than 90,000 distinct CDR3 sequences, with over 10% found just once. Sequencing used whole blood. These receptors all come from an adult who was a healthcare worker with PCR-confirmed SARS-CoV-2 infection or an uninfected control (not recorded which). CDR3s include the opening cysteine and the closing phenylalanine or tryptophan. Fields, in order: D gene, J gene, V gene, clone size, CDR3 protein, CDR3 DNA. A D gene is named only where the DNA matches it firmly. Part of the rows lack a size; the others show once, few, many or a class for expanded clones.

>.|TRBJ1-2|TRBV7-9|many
CASSSGSAGQGYTF
TGTGCCAGCAGCTCAGGGTCCGCAGGGCAGGGCTACACCTTC
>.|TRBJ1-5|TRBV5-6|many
CASSLGGRNQPQHF
TGTGCCAGCAGCTTGGGGGGGCGCAATCAGCCCCAGCATTTT
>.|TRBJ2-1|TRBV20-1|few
CSARRLDQDYNEQFF
TGCAGTGCTAGGAGACTAGATCAGGACTACAATGAGCAGTTCTTC
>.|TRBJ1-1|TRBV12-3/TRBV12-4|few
CASSPRGLMNTEAFF
TGTGCCAGCAGTCCGCGGGGGTTAATGAACACTGAAGCTTTCTTT
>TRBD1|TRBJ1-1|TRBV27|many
CASSSDYDRAYTEAFF
TGTGCCAGCAGTTCAGACTATGACAGGGCGTACACTGAAGCTTTCTTT
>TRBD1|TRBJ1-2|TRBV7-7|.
CASSDTTDRGFGYTF
TGTGCCAGCAGCGATACCACTGACAGGGGTTTTGGCTACACCTTC
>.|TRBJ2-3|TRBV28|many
CASSSTLLSTDTQYF
TGTGCCAGCAGTTCTACCCTCCTTAGCACAGATACGCAGTATTTT
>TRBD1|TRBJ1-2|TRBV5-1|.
CASSSEGQRNGYTF
TGCGCCAGCAGCTCGGAGGGACAGCGAAATGGCTACACCTTC
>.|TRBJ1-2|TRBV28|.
CASKAPGPGGGYTF
TGTGCCAGCAAGGCCCCGGGCCCCGGGGGTGGCTACACCTTC
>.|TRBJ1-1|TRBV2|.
CASRYGPNTEAFF
TGTGCCAGCAGGTACGGCCCGAACACTGAAGCTTTCTTT
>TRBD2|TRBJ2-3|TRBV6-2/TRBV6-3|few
CASTRGARTDTQYF
TGTGCCAGCACGCGGGGGGCACGCACAGATACGCAGTATTTT
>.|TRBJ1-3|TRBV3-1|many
CASSQAGNGNTIYF
TGTGCCAGCAGCCAAGCAGGGAATGGAAACACCATATATTTT
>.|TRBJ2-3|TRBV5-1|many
CASSQDRFTDTQYF
TGCGCCAGCAGCCAGGACAGATTCACAGATACGCAGTATTTT
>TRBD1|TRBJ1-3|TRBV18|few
CASSPDRAGNTIYF
TGTGCCAGCTCACCGGACAGGGCTGGAAACACCATATATTTT
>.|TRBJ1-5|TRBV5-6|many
CASSQLLGNQPQHF
TGTGCCAGCAGCCAGTTACTGGGAAATCAGCCCCAGCATTTT
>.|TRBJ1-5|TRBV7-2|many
CASSPRANQPQHF
TGTGCCAGCAGTCCTCGGGCCAATCAGCCCCAGCATTTT
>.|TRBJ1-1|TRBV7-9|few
CASSLEKGKEEAFF
TGTGCCAGCAGCTTAGAGAAAGGCAAGGAGGAAGCTTTCTTT
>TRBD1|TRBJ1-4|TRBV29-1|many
CSARGQANEKLFF
TGCAGCGCCCGGGGACAGGCTAATGAAAAACTGTTTTTT
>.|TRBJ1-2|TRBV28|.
CASKDLNYGYTF
TGTGCCAGCAAGGACCTTAACTATGGCTACACCTTC
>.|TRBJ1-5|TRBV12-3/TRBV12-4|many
CASSLDSNQPQHF
TGTGCCAGCAGTTTGGATAGCAATCAGCCCCAGCATTTT
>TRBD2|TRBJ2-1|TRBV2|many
CASRGLAALSYNEQFF
TGTGCCAGCAGGGGACTAGCGGCGCTCTCCTACAATGAGCAGTTCTTC
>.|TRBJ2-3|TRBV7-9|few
CASSPLPTQYF
TGTGCCAGCAGCCCTCTTCCTACGCAGTATTTT
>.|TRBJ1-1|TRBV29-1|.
CSVRALEAFF
TGCAGCGTTAGGGCCCTTGAAGCTTTCTTT
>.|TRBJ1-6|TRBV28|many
CASSLGAFSYNSPLHF
TGTGCCAGCAGTTTAGGGGCTTTCTCCTATAATTCACCCCTCCACTTT
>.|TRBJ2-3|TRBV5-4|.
CASSGTPRGTDTQYF
TGTGCCAGCAGCGGGACTCCACGCGGTACAGATACGCAGTATTTT
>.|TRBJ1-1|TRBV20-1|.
CSARVALMNTEAFF
TGCAGTGCTCGTGTAGCCTTGATGAACACTGAAGCTTTCTTT
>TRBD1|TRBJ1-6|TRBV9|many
CANTGKAVTLWGQGARSPLHF
TGTGCCAACACAGGGAAAGCTGTAACATTGTGGGGACAGGGGGCACGGTCACCCCTCCACTTT